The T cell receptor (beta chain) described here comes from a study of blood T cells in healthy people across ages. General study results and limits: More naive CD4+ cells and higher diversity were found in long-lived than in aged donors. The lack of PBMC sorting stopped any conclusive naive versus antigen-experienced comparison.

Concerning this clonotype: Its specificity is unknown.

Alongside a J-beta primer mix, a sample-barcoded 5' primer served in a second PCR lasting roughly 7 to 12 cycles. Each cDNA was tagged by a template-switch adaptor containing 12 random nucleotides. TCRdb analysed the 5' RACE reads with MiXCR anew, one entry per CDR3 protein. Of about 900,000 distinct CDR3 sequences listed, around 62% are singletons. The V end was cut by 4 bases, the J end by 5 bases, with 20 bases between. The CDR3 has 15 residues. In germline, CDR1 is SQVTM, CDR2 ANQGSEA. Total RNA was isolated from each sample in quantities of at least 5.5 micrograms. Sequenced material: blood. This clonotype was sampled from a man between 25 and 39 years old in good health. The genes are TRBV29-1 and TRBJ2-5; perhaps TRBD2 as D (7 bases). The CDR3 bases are TGCAGCGTTGGACTCACCGGGGGGCGAGGGGAGACCCAGTACTTC. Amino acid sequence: CSVGLTGGRGETQYF.